This T cell receptor (beta chain) was sequenced in a study of blood T cell repertoires in COVID-19 (dated by TCRdb to the early 2020s). Notes on the research overall: Samples covering the acute and convalescent phases of COVID-19 were provided by collaborators in the United States, Italy and Spain. The prospective study material was composed of cDNA or gDNA derived from T cells, B-cell-depleted T cells, or PBMCs. The dataset comprised deeply sampled blood TCRbeta repertoires from subjects exposed to, actively infected with, or recovered from COVID-19. A freely available public database, intended as a resource for researchers studying the immune response to SARS-CoV-2, is where the repertoires were released. Samples were obtained from the ongoing ImmuneRACE study (first 160 participants) and from 1,254 subjects provided by 6 global collaborators. A de-identified subject ID, COVID-19 status, age in years and sex were almost always included in the sample metadata. Where HLA class I and class II types were available, the types were taken from metadata supplied by the sample provider, not from assay-based typing.

About this clone itself: This receptor's antigen is unknown. Per-base qualities were not stored, and no clone one base away is much larger.

Enrolling through a virtual design, the prospective study's participants ranged in age from roughly 18 to 100 years and lived across roughly 23 United States geographic areas. Cohort assignment in the prospective study relied on participant-reported clinical history from a screening survey and a study questionnaire. In the prospective study, mobile phlebotomists collected whole blood, serum and a nasopharyngeal or oropharyngeal swab from each participant. Additional blood draws and questionnaires over a 2-month period could optionally be provided by prospective study participants. Before DNA extraction, prospective study blood samples were shipped either frozen or at room temperature. General findings and caveats noted by the study authors: The quantity of clinical and demographic metadata differed by source and by participant and was supplied without curation.

V sheds 0 bases and J sheds 5 bases, leaving 12 bases between their ends. Via the germline V gene, CDR1 is SGHRS and CDR2 YFSETQ. Inclusive of the bounding cysteine and phenylalanine, the CDR3 is 14 residues long. The DNA shown is the 42-base CDR3, in frame from base 1. The immunoSEQ Assay, a bias-controlled multiplex PCR, was used to amplify TCRbeta CDR3 regions from genomic DNA. Processing in the source paper ran as follows. Within the assay, amplification of reference gene primers was used to estimate how many nucleated cells each sample contained. To quantify the absolute abundance of each unique TCRbeta CDR3 rearrangement, sequence reads were collapsed and filtered. For each sample, productive Simpson clonality was calculated by taking the square root of Simpson's diversity index across productive rearrangements. In TCRdb, the immuneACCESS table is reduced to in-frame sequences with V and J assigned. These tables do not hold every clone; where another copy was compared, an unresolved V gene accounts for under half, and the others remain unexplained. For V, J and clone size, that table is used; D and trimming come from the DNA. This sample holds hundreds of thousands of clones; 88% were observed only once. The leading ten clones occupy 0.95% to 1.5% of the sample.

Sequencing was performed on PBMCs or T cells enriched from blood (not recorded which). This TCR was sampled from a woman aged 40-49 years with acute COVID-19. The chain is encoded by TRBV5-1 joined to TRBJ2-7, and the D gene may be TRBD2, 5 bases matching. In nucleotide form, the sequence is TGCGCCAGCAGCTTGGGGGGAGCACTTAACGAGCAGTACTTC. It translates as CASSLGGALNEQYF.